The 32 T cell receptor beta chains below come from one sample, sequenced in a study of T cell responses to AZD1222 COVID-19 vaccine. Using immunoSEQ multiplex PCR, the repertoire was profiled, and TCRdb retains in-frame clones only, with some absent. The sample has around 200,000 clones; about 91% are singletons. Sequences were derived from peripheral blood, sampled on day 0 of AZD1222 vaccination. These TCRs come from an adult in good health.

The CDR3 is CASSLGTGPTEAFF. The CDR3 nucleotides read TGTGCCAGCAGCCTAGGGACAGGGCCCACTGAAGCTTTCTTT. This chain links TRBV7-8 with TRBJ1-1; TRBD1 matches at 9 bases. CDR1 and CDR2 from the germline V gene are SGHVS and FQNEAQ. This CDR3 is 14 amino acids long. The J segment lost 4 bases and the V segment lost 5 bases, leaving 5 bases of the junction unmatched.

The rearrangement links TRBV5-1 to TRBJ2-2; TRBD2 agrees at 11 bases. CDR3 length equals 16 residues. Germline V lookup: CDR1 SGHRS, CDR2 YFSETQ. V dropped 0 bases and J dropped 5; count of bases not matched to a gene: 3. This CDR3 is CASSLGTSGGTGELFF. CDR3 coding DNA: TGCGCCAGCAGCTTGGGCACTAGCGGGGGAACCGGGGAGCTGTTTTTT.

This clone was seen only a few times. The rearrangement uses TRBV2 and TRBJ2-2; 8 bases are shared with TRBD1. Germline lookup yields CDR1 SNHLY and CDR2 FYNNEI. There are 17 residues in the CDR3. The junction had 11 bases not matched to a gene; V was cut back by 7 bases and J by 1 base. CDR3 DNA sequence: TGTGCCAGCAAATCCCGTCCCGGGACAGGGAACACCGGGGAGCTGTTTTTT. Translation: CASKSRPGTGNTGELFF.

Only one count was recorded for this clone. V usage is TRBV27 and J usage is TRBJ2-7, with 8 bases matching TRBD1. CDR1 is MNHEY, CDR2 SMNVEV, per germline (reference sequence). CDR3 length: 15 amino acids. V gave up 6 bases and J gave up 4 bases; unmatched junction bases: 11. The CDR3 reads CASRRPQDREYEQYF. The CDR3, as DNA: TGTGCCAGCAGGAGACCCCAGGACAGGGAATACGAGCAGTACTTC.

This clone was seen only a few times. The V call is TRBV6-6, the J call TRBJ1-5; tentative D call: TRBD1 (5 bases). Trimming removed 2 bases at V and 6 bases at J, with 14 bases between. Germline CDR1 reads MNHNY; CDR2 reads SVGAGI (reference sequence). The CDR3 is 15 residues long. This CDR3 reads CASSYPSGGIQPQHF. DNA for the CDR3: TGTGCCAGCAGTTACCCATCGGGGGGGATTCAGCCCCAGCATTTT.

This clone was seen only once. The chain joins TRBV15 to TRBJ2-2; D gene unclear. V was pared by 0 bases and J by 0 bases, with 8 bases between. The CDR3 has 16 residues. Germline values: CDR1 LNHNV, CDR2 YYDKDF (reference sequence). The CDR3 is CATSRDPGPNTGELFF. CDR3 in DNA: TGTGCCACCAGCAGAGATCCTGGTCCGAACACCGGGGAGCTGTTTTTT.

The chain joins TRBV7-3 to TRBJ2-7; D may be TRBD2 (6 bases). From germline, CDR1 is SGHTA and CDR2 FQGTGA. V shed 5 bases and J shed 3 bases, with 14 bases lying between them. This CDR3 is built from 14 residues. The CDR3 sequence is CASSPRGNDYEQYF. The CDR3 region has the DNA TGTGCCAGCAGCCCCCGGGGGAACGACTACGAGCAGTACTTC.

In the case of this clone: At one end the junction does not follow the germline gene, possibly because of a read error. The rearrangement links TRBV7-2 to TRBJ2-5; TRBD1 or TRBD2 may be the D gene (5 bases each). Germline V gene data show CDR1 as SGHTA and CDR2 as FQGNSA. This CDR3 has 14 amino acids. In nucleotides, the CDR3 is TGTGCCAGCAGCTTAGCCTGGGACCAGGAGACCCAGTACTTC. As protein: CASSLAWDQETQYF.

V and J are TRBV30 and TRBJ2-1; the D is unclear. The CDR3 is 12 residues long. V was pared by 5 bases and J by 8 bases, with 13 bases between. CDR1 and CDR2 (germline): GTSNPN, SVGIG (reference sequence). The CDR3 reads CAWSDPSDEQFF. The CDR3 bases are TGTGCCTGGTCGGACCCGAGCGATGAGCAGTTCTTC.

In regard to this clone: The identical CDR3 is also encoded by other nucleotide sequences in the sample. V gene TRBV5-6 combines with J gene TRBJ1-5; D gene ambiguous. This CDR3 has 14 amino acids. Germline V gene data show CDR1 as SGHDT and CDR2 as YYEEEE. V was trimmed by 2 bases and J by 3 bases, leaving 9 bases between them. The CDR3 sequence: CASSFRGSNQPQHF. CDR3 sequence (DNA): TGTGCCAGCAGCTTCCGGGGATCCAATCAGCCCCAGCATTTT.

This clone was detected once. At one end, the junction sequence differs from germline, possibly due to a read error. The V and J genes are TRBV6-5 and TRBJ2-5; TRBD1 aligns across 7 bases. This CDR3 is 15 amino acids long. Germline V gene data show CDR1 as MNHEY and CDR2 as SVGAGI. The CDR3 bases are TGTGCCAGCATTTACTTAGGGACAGACCAAGAGACCCAGTACTTC. Protein: CASIYLGTDQETQYF.

The V call is TRBV11-3, the J call TRBJ2-7; D uncertain. The CDR3 extends over 13 amino acids. Germline CDR1 reads SGHNT; CDR2 reads YENEEA. The V gene lost 2 bases and the J gene lost 6 bases, with 11 bases spanning the gap. Here the CDR3 DNA reads TGTGCCAGCAGCTTAAGCATCGCCGGCGAGCAGTACTTC. The encoded protein is CASSLSIAGEQYF.

This clone has more than one count but fewer than ten. The chain is built from TRBV10-3 and TRBJ1-2, with 7 bases aligning to TRBD1. Trimming cost V 2 bases and J 3 bases; bases outside gene matches: 12. The CDR3 has 17 amino acids. From germline, CDR1 is ENHRY and CDR2 SYGVKD. In DNA, the CDR3 is TGTGCCATCAGTGAGCCCATAACGACAGGGTTGGACTATGGCTACACCTTC. Amino acid sequence: CAISEPITTGLDYGYTF.

The CDR3 protein is CASSLDGQPNTEAFF. The CDR3 region has the DNA TGCGCCAGCAGCTTGGACGGACAACCGAACACTGAAGCTTTCTTT. The V and J genes are TRBV5-1 and TRBJ1-1; tentatively, D is TRBD1 (5 bases). Germline V gene data show CDR1 as SGHRS and CDR2 as YFSETQ. The CDR3 runs 15 residues. V was pared by 0 bases and J by 1 base, with 10 bases between.

This chain connects TRBV7-9 to TRBJ2-1; a weak D match, TRBD1 (6 bases). The length of the CDR3 is 16 residues. Trimming removed 0 bases at V and 6 bases at J, with 15 bases between. The germline V gene encodes CDR1 SEHNR and CDR2 FQNEAQ (reference sequence). The CDR3 nucleotides are TGTGCCAGCAGCTTAGCGGGCACAGGGAATGGCAATGAGCAGTTCTTC. It specifies CASSLAGTGNGNEQFF.

V usage is TRBV12-3 or TRBV12-4 and J usage is TRBJ2-5; D remains ambiguous. V was pared by 6 bases and J by 1 base, with 9 bases between. This CDR3 region has 13 residues. The CDR3 bases are TGTGCCAGCAGGGACCTCTTCCAAGAGACCCAGTACTTC. This translates into CASRDLFQETQYF.

The chain joins TRBV30 to TRBJ2-7; no definite D call. Trimming pared 2 bases from V and 7 bases from J, leaving 15 bases between. Germline CDR1 is GTSNPN and CDR2 is SVGIG (reference sequence). The CDR3 extends over 13 amino acids. CDR3 region: CAWSPGGRREQYF. CDR3 nucleotide sequence: TGTGCCTGGAGTCCGGGCGGTCGTAGAGAGCAGTACTTC.

This clone occurred a few times. The gene calls are TRBV6-5 and TRBJ2-1; 7 bases align to TRBD2. After removal of 6 bases from V and 2 bases from J, the junction contained 7 bases not matched to a gene. CDR1 and CDR2 (germline): MNHEY, SVGAGI. This CDR3 comprises 15 residues. As DNA, the CDR3 is TGTGCCAGCAGCCTGCTAGCGGCGACCTACAATGAGCAGTTCTTC. Translation: CASSLLAATYNEQFF.

The V gene is TRBV28, the J gene TRBJ2-5; tentatively, D is TRBD1 (5 bases). Germline V gives CDR1 MDHEN, CDR2 SYDVKM. This CDR3 has 13 residues. Trimming shortened V by 9 bases and J by 5 bases, and 16 bases separated the two germline ends. CDR3 sequence: CASYRTLGETQYF. The CDR3 DNA sequence: TGTGCCAGTTACAGGACGCTCGGGGAGACCCAGTACTTC.

This chain links TRBV4-3 with TRBJ1-5, with unresolved D. Germline V CDR1 and CDR2: LGHNA, YSLEER. The V end was cut by 2 bases, the J end by 6 bases, with 11 bases between. The length of the CDR3 is 14 residues. The CDR3, as DNA: TGCGCCAGCAGCCAAAAGGCAAGCGGTCAGCCCCAGCATTTT. It codes for CASSQKASGQPQHF.

This clone was counted between two and nine times. This chain joins TRBV9 and TRBJ2-2; D is uncertain. CDR3 length equals 13 residues. V dropped 0 bases and J dropped 6 bases, with 6 bases sitting between them. CDR1 is SGDLS and CDR2 is YYNGEE in the germline V gene. The CDR3 reads CASSVVVAGELFF. CDR3 sequence (DNA): TGTGCCAGCAGCGTAGTGGTAGCCGGGGAGCTGTTTTTT.

This chain links TRBV7-9 with TRBJ2-1; tentative D call: TRBD2 (8 bases). Trimming removed 1 base from V and 10 bases from J, with 29 bases in between. From germline, CDR1 is SEHNR and CDR2 FQNEAQ (reference sequence). The CDR3 has 19 amino acids. CDR3 loop: CASSLGEQGSFVIAGEQFF. CDR3 nucleotides: TGTGCCAGCAGCTTAGGGGAACAGGGGTCCTTTGTCATAGCGGGGGAGCAGTTCTTC. The full variable domain, in which reference TRBV7-9 and TRBJ2-1 provide the parts outside the CDR3, is DTGVSQNPRHKITKRGQNVTFRCDPISEHNRLYWYRQTLGQGPEFLTYFQNEAQLEKSRLLSDRFSAERPKGSFSTLEIQRTEQGDSAMYLCASSLGEQGSFVIAGEQFFGPGTRLTVL.

This chain uses TRBV4-3 with TRBJ1-2, with a possible D match to TRBD1 (5 bases). Trimming cost V 0 bases and J 4 bases, with 18 bases left between them. Germline V gene sequence: CDR1 LGHNA, CDR2 YSLEER. The CDR3 sequence is 17 residues long. CDR3 sequence reads: CASSQEGRQAGFYGYTF. In DNA, the CDR3 is TGCGCCAGCAGCCAAGAGGGGCGGCAGGCGGGCTTCTATGGCTACACCTTC.

The chain carries TRBV12-3 or TRBV12-4 and TRBJ2-3, with no clear D. The germline V and J ends were trimmed by 1 base and 1 base, with 3 bases remaining between them. The CDR3 is 13 residues long. The CDR3 is CASSLVGTDTQYF. The DNA of the CDR3 is TGTGCCAGCAGTTTAGTCGGCACAGATACGCAGTATTTT.

J is TRBJ2-1 and V is TRBV11-2; D assignment may be TRBD1 or TRBD2 (5 bases each). Germline CDR1 and CDR2: SGHAT and FQNNGV. CDR3 length: 16 residues. V lost 4 bases and J 3 bases, leaving 16 bases between the germline ends. The CDR3 reads CASSSRVRDHYNEQFF. The CDR3 DNA reads as TGTGCCAGCAGCTCCCGTGTGAGGGACCACTACAATGAGCAGTTCTTC. The variable domain in full, with the rest retrieved from reference TRBV11-2 and TRBJ2-1, is EAGVAQSPRYKIIEKRQSVAFWCNPISGHATLYWYQQILGQGPKLLIQFQNNGVVDDSQLPKDRFSAERLKGVDSTLKIQPAKLEDSAVYLCASSSRVRDHYNEQFFGPGTRLTVL.

This clone was recorded once. V gene TRBV27 combines with J gene TRBJ1-2; unclear D gene. Per germline, CDR1 MNHEY and CDR2 SMNVEV (reference sequence). The V end lost 5 bases, the J end lost 4 bases, and 11 bases lay between the germline ends. The CDR3 is made up of 13 amino acids. The CDR3 protein is CASSPTETYGYTF. In nucleotides, the CDR3 is TGTGCCAGCAGTCCTACAGAGACCTATGGCTACACCTTC.

The chain links TRBV5-6 to TRBJ1-3, with a weak D call TRBD1 (6 bases). V was trimmed by 3 bases and J by 2 bases, leaving 9 bases between them. Looked up from germline, CDR1 is SGHDT and CDR2 is YYEEEE. CDR3 size: 14 residues. The chain's CDR3 is CASSSRGAGNTIYF. CDR3 coding DNA: TGTGCCAGCAGCTCGAGGGGGGCTGGAAACACCATATATTTT.

This clone has a single count. J is TRBJ1-1 and V is TRBV19, with D hard to call. The germline gives CDR1 LNHDA, CDR2 SQIVND (reference sequence). Trimming stripped 4 bases from V and 4 bases from J, with 13 bases between. CDR3 size: 14 residues. CDR3 in amino acids: CASSSRGMGTEAFF. Written as DNA, the CDR3 is TGTGCCAGTAGTAGCCGGGGAATGGGCACTGAAGCTTTCTTT.

J is TRBJ1-2 and V is TRBV2, with D possibly being TRBD1 (5 bases). The V and J ends lost 0 bases and 10 bases respectively, with 12 bases between them. Germline V gives CDR1 SNHLY, CDR2 FYNNEI. The CDR3 covers 13 residues. CDR3 in amino acids: CASSEARKGAYTF. CDR3 sequence (DNA): TGTGCCAGCAGTGAAGCGCGTAAAGGGGCCTACACCTTC.

This chain uses TRBV27 with TRBJ1-1; D may be TRBD1 (5 bases). This CDR3 is 13 amino acids long. Trimming shortened V by 8 bases and J by 1 base, and 11 bases separated the two germline ends. Germline CDR1 MNHEY, CDR2 SMNVEV (reference sequence). The CDR3 reads CASGWDQNTEAFF. The CDR3 bases are TGTGCCAGCGGGTGGGACCAGAACACTGAAGCTTTCTTT.

The rearrangement joins TRBV7-8 to TRBJ2-3; D not resolved. Trimming cost V 5 bases and J 2 bases, with 5 bases left between them. CDR3 size: 12 residues. CDR1 and CDR2 from the germline V gene are SGHVS and FQNEAQ. The chain's CDR3 is CASSRYTDTQYF. The CDR3 DNA reads TGTGCCAGCAGCCGGTACACAGATACGCAGTATTTT.

The chain recombines TRBV4-1 with TRBJ1-2, with D perhaps matching TRBD1 (6 bases). Deletions cut 5 bases from V and 2 bases from J, with 18 bases between. The CDR3 totals 16 residues. Germline V gene sequence: CDR1 MGHRA, CDR2 YSYEKL. The CDR3: CASSSRGDEANYGYTF. CDR3 nucleotides: TGCGCCAGCAGCTCAAGGGGGGACGAGGCCAACTATGGCTACACCTTC.